One T cell receptor (beta chain) is described in this entry. Its antigen is as yet unknown. Per germline, CDR1 SGHAT and CDR2 FQNNGV. The CDR3 extends over 15 amino acids. V gave up 3 bases and J gave up 0 bases; unmatched junction bases: 2. This sample was taken from a study of T cell repertoires in cytomegalovirus infection. TCRdb processed the reads anew with MiXCR; each CDR3 protein has one entry. The sample lists approximately 730,000 distinct CDR3 sequences; around 31% were seen once. Study-level points and caveats: Individuals carrying CMV plus the relevant HLA were identified by cumulative frequency of public TCR beta families.

This rearrangement joins TRBV11-2 to TRBJ2-7, with TRBD2 identical over 10 bases. The sequence derives from a human donor in good health (CMV status not recorded). Some clones in this sample may be carry-over from other donors' samples. Specimen: cultured PBMCs, collected from culture after CMV antigen stimulation. The CDR3 bases are TGTGCCAGCAGCTTCTCTAGCGGGGGCTCCTACGAGCAGTACTTC. It is translated as CASSFSSGGSYEQYF.